These 5 T cell receptor beta chains were sequenced from one sample in a study of blood T cells in healthy people across ages. Next came a second PCR, run for about 6 to 11 cycles, which used a sample-barcoded 5' primer along with a J-beta primer mix. Each CDR3 protein is one row after TCRdb ran MiXCR on the 5' RACE reads. The repertoire holds some 290,000 distinct CDR3 sequences, with around 27% as singletons. The sequenced sample was blood. The receptors come from a woman aged 70-85 years in good health.

The table lists this clonotype with a few counts. The genes are TRBV7-2 and TRBJ2-3, with 8 positions matching TRBD1. The germline V gene encodes CDR1 SGHTA and CDR2 FQGNSA. CDR3 length: 16 amino acids. Unmatched junction bases numbered 4, after V lost 1 base and J lost 1 base. As DNA, the CDR3 is TGTGCCAGCAGCTTAGGACAGGGGCATGGCACAGATACGCAGTATTTT. Translating it yields CASSLGQGHGTDTQYF.

This clonotype was counted only a few times. The chain employs TRBV27 and TRBJ1-6; 11 bases fit TRBD1. The ends lost 6 bases at V and 6 bases at J; junction bases unmatched: 4. The germline V gene encodes CDR1 MNHEY and CDR2 SMNVEV (reference sequence). CDR3 length equals 15 residues. The CDR3 region is CASRRTGGFNSPLHF. CDR3 in DNA: TGTGCCAGCAGACGGACAGGGGGCTTTAATTCACCCCTCCACTTT.

This clonotype appeared once. J is TRBJ2-3 and V is TRBV11-2; no clear D gene. The CDR3 spans 13 residues. V was clipped by 0 bases and J by 7 bases, with 8 bases between them. Looked up from germline, CDR1 is SGHAT and CDR2 is FQNNGV. The CDR3 DNA sequence: TGTGCCAGCAGCTTAGATTGGCCCCATACGCAGTATTTT. Translating it yields CASSLDWPHTQYF.

V gene TRBV20-1 combines with J gene TRBJ2-6; no clear D gene. The germline V and J ends were trimmed by 6 bases and 1 base, with 7 bases remaining between them. The germline CDR1 and CDR2 sequences are DFQATT and SNEGSKA (reference sequence). This CDR3 spans 13 amino acids. The CDR3 loop is CSAMTSGANVLTF. The CDR3 DNA is TGCAGTGCGATGACATCTGGGGCCAACGTCCTGACTTTC.

This clonotype has more than one count but fewer than ten. This chain uses TRBV5-5 with TRBJ2-1; 8 bases align to TRBD2. The CDR3 is made up of 12 amino acids. Trimming took 4 bases from V and 15 from J; bases not matched to a gene: 9. Germline V gene sequence: CDR1 SGHKS, CDR2 YYEKEE (reference sequence). The CDR3 nucleotides are TGTGCCAGCAGCACGGGACTAGTTCCGACGTTCTTC. This encodes CASSTGLVPTFF.